Listed below are T cell receptor beta chains from one sample, sequenced in a study of OX40 agonist ivuxolimab in advanced cancers. The repertoire was sequenced with immunoSEQ multiplex PCR; TCRdb's copy has only in-frame clones and lacks some. The sample lists around 47,000 clones, 80% occurring once. This specimen consisted of CD4+ or CD8+ T cells sorted from blood, obtained in a trial of the OX40 agonist ivuxolimab. These receptors all stem from an adult with an advanced solid tumor such as melanoma, head and neck, liver or kidney cancer. Each CDR3 is given with its conserved first and last residue. The D gene is left open where the match is weak. Not all rows give a size; the values are once, few, many and, for expanded clones, a class.

V: TRBV19; size: -; J: TRBJ2-4; D: -; CDR3: CASSIDPRGVGRNIQYF; DNA: TGTGCCAGTAGTATAGATCCCCGGGGTGTGGGCCGGAACATTCAGTACTTC
V: TRBV5-4; size: -; J: TRBJ1-5; D: -; CDR3: CASRTGNGNQPQHF; DNA: TGTGCCAGCAGAACAGGGAACGGCAATCAGCCCCAGCATTTT
V: TRBV7-9; size: -; J: TRBJ1-1; D: TRBD1; CDR3: CASSSIRQGRTEAFF; DNA: TGTGCCAGCAGCTCGATCCGACAGGGACGCACTGAAGCTTTCTTT
V: TRBV5-6; size: -; J: TRBJ1-6; D: TRBD1; CDR3: CASSLGQGNHSPLHF; DNA: TGTGCCAGCAGCTTGGGACAGGGGAATCATTCACCCCTCCACTTT
V: TRBV6-6; size: -; J: TRBJ1-1; D: -; CDR3: CASSYSSRGETEAFF; DNA: TGTGCCAGCAGTTACTCTTCGAGGGGTGAGACTGAAGCTTTCTTT
V: TRBV18; size: -; J: TRBJ2-7; D: -; CDR3: CASSTAGLNEQYF; DNA: TGTGCCAGCTCTACGGCAGGGTTGAACGAGCAGTACTTC
V: TRBV10-3; size: -; J: TRBJ2-5; D: -; CDR3: CATRIRAGVAETQYF; DNA: TGTGCCACCCGAATCCGGGCCGGGGTGGCAGAGACCCAGTACTTC
V: TRBV6-5; size: -; J: TRBJ2-7; D: TRBD1; CDR3: CASSYTPGQGSYEQYF; DNA: TGTGCCAGCAGTTACACACCGGGACAGGGTTCCTACGAGCAGTACTTC
V: TRBV7-8; size: -; J: TRBJ1-4; D: TRBD1; CDR3: CASSLWGPAAGGDEKLFF; DNA: TGTGCCAGCAGCTTATGGGGCCCGGCGGCAGGGGGCGATGAAAAACTGTTTTTT
V: TRBV19; size: -; J: TRBJ2-4; D: -; CDR3: CASSQVAKNIQYF; DNA: TGTGCCAGTAGTCAGGTAGCCAAAAACATTCAGTACTTC
V: TRBV5-1; size: few; J: TRBJ2-5; D: -; CDR3: CASSLALEPGRQETQYF; DNA: TGCGCCAGCAGCTTGGCCCTGGAACCAGGCAGGCAAGAGACCCAGTACTTC
V: TRBV4-3; size: -; J: TRBJ2-5; D: -; CDR3: CASSQGGEGKETQYF; DNA: TGCGCCAGCAGCCAAGGGGGAGAGGGAAAAGAGACCCAGTACTTC
V: TRBV5-4; size: -; J: TRBJ1-6; D: TRBD1; CDR3: CASSSPGQVNSPLHF; DNA: TGTGCCAGCAGTTCCCCGGGACAGGTGAATTCACCCCTCCACTTT
V: TRBV10-2; size: few; J: TRBJ2-1; D: -; CDR3: CASSESQIVPYNEQFF; DNA: TGCGCCAGCAGTGAGTCGCAGATTGTCCCCTACAATGAGCAGTTCTTC
V: TRBV4-1; size: once; J: TRBJ2-7; D: -; CDR3: CASSQEGSLDASYEQYF; DNA: TGCGCCAGCAGCCAAGAAGGTAGCTTGGACGCCTCCTACGAGCAGTACTTC
V: TRBV18; size: -; J: TRBJ1-3; D: -; CDR3: CASRTAGNTIYF; DNA: TGTGCCAGCCGAACAGCTGGAAACACCATATATTTT
V: TRBV27; size: -; J: TRBJ1-3; D: -; CDR3: CASSLFGRYADTIYF; DNA: TGTGCCAGCAGTTTATTCGGCCGTTATGCGGACACCATATATTTT
V: TRBV11-1; size: -; J: TRBJ1-2; D: -; CDR3: CASSLGNGGYTF; DNA: TGTGCCAGCAGCTTAGGGAATGGAGGCTACACCTTC
V: TRBV4-3; size: -; J: TRBJ1-6; D: -; CDR3: CASSQDRAETGSPLHF; DNA: TGCGCCAGCAGCCAAGATAGGGCCGAAACTGGCTCACCCCTCCACTTT
V: TRBV7-9; size: -; J: TRBJ1-1; D: TRBD1; CDR3: CASSPGQADTEAFF; DNA: TGTGCCAGCAGCCCGGGACAGGCGGACACTGAAGCTTTCTTT
V: TRBV5-1; size: -; J: TRBJ1-4; D: -; CDR3: CASRASSTNEKLFF; DNA: TGCGCCAGCAGGGCTTCATCAACTAATGAAAAACTGTTTTTT
V: TRBV11-2; size: -; J: TRBJ2-2; D: -; CDR3: CASSPTRNTGELFF; DNA: TGTGCCAGCAGCCCCACAAGGAACACCGGGGAGCTGTTTTTT
V: TRBV30; size: few; J: TRBJ1-1; D: -; CDR3: CAWTRTLGTEAFF; DNA: TGTGCCTGGACCCGGACGCTGGGCACTGAAGCTTTCTTT
V: TRBV7-8; size: -; J: TRBJ2-1; D: -; CDR3: CASSLAQSVGEQFF; DNA: TGTGCCAGCAGCTTAGCACAGAGTGTCGGTGAGCAGTTCTTC
V: TRBV7-3; size: -; J: TRBJ1-1; D: -; CDR3: CASSSGPANTEAFF; DNA: TGTGCCAGCAGCTCAGGGCCGGCGAACACTGAAGCTTTCTTT
V: TRBV18; size: -; J: TRBJ2-7; D: -; CDR3: CASSPGTVYVYEQYF; DNA: TGTGCCAGCTCACCAGGGACCGTCTATGTCTACGAGCAGTACTTC
V: TRBV19; size: -; J: TRBJ2-7; D: TRBD2; CDR3: CASSIRGEGREQYF; DNA: TGTGCCAGTAGTATCCGGGGGGAGGGCCGCGAGCAGTACTTC
V: TRBV6-5; size: -; J: TRBJ1-2; D: -; CDR3: CASSVTANYGYTF; DNA: TGTGCCAGCAGCGTGACAGCAAACTATGGCTACACCTTC
V: TRBV13; size: -; J: TRBJ2-7; D: TRBD1; CDR3: CASSPRDREYEQYF; DNA: TGTGCCAGCAGCCCCCGGGACAGGGAATACGAGCAGTACTTC
V: TRBV19; size: -; J: TRBJ1-5; D: TRBD1; CDR3: CASSTTGVRNQPQHF; DNA: TGTGCCAGTAGTACCACAGGGGTACGGAATCAGCCCCAGCATTTT
V: TRBV5-4; size: -; J: TRBJ1-4; D: -; CDR3: CASSLDLRDEKLFF; DNA: TGTGCCAGCAGCTTGGATCTACGGGATGAAAAACTGTTTTTT
V: TRBV9; size: -; J: TRBJ2-2; D: TRBD2; CDR3: CASRPLAGAGTGELFF; DNA: TGTGCCAGCAGGCCTCTAGCGGGAGCGGGAACCGGGGAGCTGTTTTTT
V: TRBV28; size: -; J: TRBJ1-2; D: TRBD1; CDR3: CASSGQGEKAPSFYGYTF; DNA: TGTGCCAGCAGCGGACAGGGGGAAAAAGCCCCCTCATTCTATGGCTACACCTTC
V: TRBV28; size: -; J: TRBJ1-2; D: -; CDR3: CASSLWGEPTYGYTF; DNA: TGTGCCAGCAGTTTATGGGGGGAGCCCACCTATGGCTACACCTTC
V: TRBV7-6; size: -; J: TRBJ2-1; D: TRBD2; CDR3: CASSGNRAGWEQFF; DNA: TGTGCCAGCAGCGGTAACCGAGCGGGATGGGAGCAGTTCTTC